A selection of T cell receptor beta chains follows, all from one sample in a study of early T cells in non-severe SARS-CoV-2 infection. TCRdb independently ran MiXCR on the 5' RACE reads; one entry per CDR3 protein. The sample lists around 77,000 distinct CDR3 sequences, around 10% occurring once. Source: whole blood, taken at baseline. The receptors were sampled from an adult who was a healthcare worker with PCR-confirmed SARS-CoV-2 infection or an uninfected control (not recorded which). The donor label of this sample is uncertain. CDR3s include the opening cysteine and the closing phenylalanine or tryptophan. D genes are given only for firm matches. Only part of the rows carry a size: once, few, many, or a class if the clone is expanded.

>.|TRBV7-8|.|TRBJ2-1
CASSLGAGTPWVF
TGTGCCAGCAGCTTAGGGGCAGGGACCCCTTGGGTCTTC
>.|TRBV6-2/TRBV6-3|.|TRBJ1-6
CASSYWTDNSPLHF
TGTGCCAGCAGTTATTGGACAGATAATTCACCCCTCCACTTT
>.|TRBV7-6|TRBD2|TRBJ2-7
CASSTFPSGRAYEQYF
TGTGCCAGCAGCACCTTCCCTAGCGGGAGGGCCTACGAGCAGTACTTC
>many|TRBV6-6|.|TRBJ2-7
CASSPRDLSSYEQYF
TGTGCCAGCAGCCCCCGGGACTTGAGCTCCTACGAGCAGTACTTC
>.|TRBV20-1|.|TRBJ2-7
CSAIKAGSNEQYF
TGCAGTGCTATCAAGGCAGGGAGTAACGAGCAGTACTTC
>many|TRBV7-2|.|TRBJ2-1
CASSFGGGISSYNEQFF
TGTGCCAGCAGCTTCGGTGGAGGGATTAGCTCCTACAATGAGCAGTTCTTC
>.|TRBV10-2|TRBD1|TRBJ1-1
CASIPVDRGNREDTEAFF
TGCGCCAGCATTCCGGTGGACAGGGGTAATAGAGAGGACACTGAAGCTTTCTTT
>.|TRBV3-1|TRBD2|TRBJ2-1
CASSPLAGGLGWQFF
TGTGCCAGCAGCCCTCTAGCGGGGGGCTTAGGTTGGCAGTTCTTC
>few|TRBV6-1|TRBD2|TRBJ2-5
CACGGIQETQYF
TGTGCCTGCGGGGGGATACAAGAGACCCAGTACTTC
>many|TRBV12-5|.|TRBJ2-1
CASAIWGSGGRNEQFF
TGTGCTAGTGCTATTTGGGGATCCGGGGGCAGGAATGAGCAGTTCTTC
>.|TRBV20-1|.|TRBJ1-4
CSARSDRPRGGEKLFF
TGCAGTGCTAGAAGCGACAGGCCGCGGGGGGGAGAAAAACTGTTTTTT
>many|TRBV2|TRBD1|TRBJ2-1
CASLRDRGNEQFF
TGTGCCAGCCTCCGGGACAGGGGGAATGAGCAGTTCTTC
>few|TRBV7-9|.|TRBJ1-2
CASSPRWGYGYTF
TGTGCCAGCAGCCCAAGATGGGGCTATGGCTACACCTTC
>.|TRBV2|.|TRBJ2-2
CASSLRDLENTGELFF
TGTGCCAGCAGCCTGAGAGACCTGGAGAACACCGGGGAGCTGTTTTTT
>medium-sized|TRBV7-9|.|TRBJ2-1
CASSPLTRGEQFF
TGTGCCAGCAGCCCCCTTACGAGGGGCGAGCAGTTCTTC
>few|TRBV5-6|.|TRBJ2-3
CASSFMSGRDTQYF
TGTGCCAGCAGCTTTATGAGCGGGCGAGATACGCAGTATTTT
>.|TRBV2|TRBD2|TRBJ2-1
CASSRTSGRYNEQFF
TGTGCCAGCAGTCGGACTAGCGGGAGATACAATGAGCAGTTCTTC
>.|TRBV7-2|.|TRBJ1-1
CASSFLQIPSEAFF
TGTGCCAGCAGCTTTCTACAGATCCCCTCTGAAGCTTTCTTT
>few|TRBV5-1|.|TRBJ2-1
CASSPGLSYNEQFF
TGCGCCAGCAGCCCGGGGCTCTCCTACAATGAGCAGTTCTTC
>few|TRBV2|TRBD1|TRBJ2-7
CAVTRGTLYEQYF
TGTGCCGTCACCAGGGGGACCCTCTACGAGCAGTACTTC
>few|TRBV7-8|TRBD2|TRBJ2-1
CASSSPESGGPNEQFF
TGTGCCAGCAGCTCCCCGGAAAGCGGGGGCCCAAATGAGCAGTTCTTC
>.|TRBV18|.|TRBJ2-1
CASSPRDANEQFF
TGTGCCAGCTCACCGCGTGACGCCAATGAGCAGTTCTTC
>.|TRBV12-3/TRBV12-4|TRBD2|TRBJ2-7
CASSTLFNGTSGDYEQYF
TGTGCCAGCAGTACCCTATTCAATGGGACTAGCGGGGACTACGAGCAGTACTTC
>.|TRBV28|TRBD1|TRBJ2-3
CASSPTGGTDTQYF
TGTGCCAGCAGTCCGACAGGGGGCACAGATACGCAGTATTTT
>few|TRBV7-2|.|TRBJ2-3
CASLLGGGRADTQYF
TGTGCCAGTCTCTTAGGCGGGGGCCGAGCAGATACGCAGTATTTT
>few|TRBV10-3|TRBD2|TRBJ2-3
CAISEGLAADTQYF
TGTGCCATCAGTGAAGGACTAGCGGCAGATACGCAGTATTTT
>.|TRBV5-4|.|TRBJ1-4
CASSLAADDNEKLFF
TGTGCCAGCAGCTTGGCGGCAGACGATAATGAAAAACTGTTTTTT
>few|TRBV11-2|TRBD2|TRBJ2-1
CASRLGSGRANEQFF
TGTGCCAGCAGGCTAGGGAGCGGGAGGGCCAATGAGCAGTTCTTC
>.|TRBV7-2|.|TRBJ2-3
CASSLGGLGTDTQYF
TGTGCCAGCAGCTTAGGAGGGCTTGGGACAGATACGCAGTATTTT
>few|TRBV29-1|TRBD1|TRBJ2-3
CSVAGGEGTDTQYF
TGCAGCGTTGCAGGGGGTGAGGGCACAGATACGCAGTATTTT
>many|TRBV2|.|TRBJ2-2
CASSEGRANTGELFF
TGTGCCAGCAGTGAAGGACGGGCGAACACCGGGGAGCTGTTTTTT
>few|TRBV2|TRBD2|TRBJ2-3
CAIKALAGPDTQYF
TGTGCCATTAAGGCACTAGCGGGGCCAGATACGCAGTATTTT
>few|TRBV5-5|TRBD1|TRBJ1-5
CASSPRTGVVQPQHF
TGTGCCAGCAGCCCTCGGACAGGGGTTGTTCAGCCCCAGCATTTT
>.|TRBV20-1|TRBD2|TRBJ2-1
CSARGGSNEQFF
TGCAGTGCCCGGGGGGGTTCGAATGAGCAGTTCTTC
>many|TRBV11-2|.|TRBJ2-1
CASSPTVARSYNEQFF
TGTGCCAGCAGCCCCACCGTGGCGCGATCCTACAATGAGCAGTTCTTC
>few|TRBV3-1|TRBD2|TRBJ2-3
CASRGLGRSTDTQYF
TGTGCCAGCAGAGGACTAGGGAGGAGCACAGATACGCAGTATTTT
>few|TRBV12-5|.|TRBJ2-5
CASGLGETQYF
TGTGCTAGTGGTTTGGGGGAGACCCAGTACTTC
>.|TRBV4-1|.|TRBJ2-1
CASSFGQSVRNEQFF
TGCGCCAGCAGCTTCGGACAGTCAGTAAGGAATGAGCAGTTCTTC
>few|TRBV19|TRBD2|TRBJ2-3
CASSIDPRAGGPRTQYF
TGTGCCAGTAGTATAGATCCTAGAGCGGGAGGGCCTCGTACGCAGTATTTT